This is a list of T cell receptor beta chains from one sample in a study of cytotoxic CD8 clonotypes in ibrutinib-treated CLL. Here immunoSEQ multiplex PCR was the method, and the copy in TCRdb shows in-frame clones only, minus some. The table has about 300,000 clones, around 69% seen once. The input for sequencing was PBMCs, taken at disease progression, from a patient treated with ibrutinib. These receptors all stem from a human donor with chronic lymphocytic leukemia. Each CDR3 is given with its conserved first and last residue. A D gene is named only where the DNA matches it firmly. Where a row states a size, it is once, few, many or the class of an expanded clone; other rows omit it.

>TRBV10-3|.|TRBJ2-7|TRBD1
CAIKGQVDSLEQYF
TGTGCCATCAAAGGACAGGTCGACTCCCTCGAGCAGTACTTC
>TRBV11-2|.|TRBJ1-2|.
CASSRGDGNYGYTF
TGTGCCAGCAGTCGTGGGGACGGGAACTATGGCTACACCTTC
>TRBV11-2|.|TRBJ2-2|.
CASSLDLGRGNTGELFF
TGTGCCAGCAGCTTAGATCTTGGCAGGGGGAACACCGGGGAGCTGTTTTTT
>TRBV7-9|.|TRBJ2-7|TRBD1
CASSSSDRANEQYF
TGTGCCAGCAGCTCCTCGGACAGGGCCAACGAGCAGTACTTC
>TRBV7-9|.|TRBJ2-5|.
CASSLKQGGWETQYF
TGTGCCAGCAGCTTAAAACAGGGAGGGTGGGAGACCCAGTACTTC
>TRBV5-4|.|TRBJ2-7|.
CASSSGGSSYEQYF
TGTGCCAGCAGCTCTGGGGGTAGCTCCTACGAGCAGTACTTC
>TRBV9|.|TRBJ2-1|.
CASSVTGDPYNEQFF
TGTGCCAGCAGCGTAACCGGGGACCCCTACAATGAGCAGTTCTTC
>TRBV11-3|.|TRBJ2-1|.
CASSLDGSPYNEQFF
TGTGCCAGCAGCTTAGACGGTTCCCCCTACAATGAGCAGTTCTTC
>TRBV7-2|.|TRBJ1-2|.
CASSLSGGSPKGYTF
TGTGCCAGCAGCTTAAGCGGGGGATCCCCGAAGGGCTACACCTTC
>TRBV7-7|.|TRBJ2-1|.
CASSLGHLSYNEQFF
TGTGCCAGCAGCTTGGGGCATTTATCCTACAATGAGCAGTTCTTC
>TRBV29-1|.|TRBJ2-3|.
CSVGRDSTDTQYF
TGCAGCGTTGGGAGGGACAGCACAGATACGCAGTATTTT
>TRBV28|.|TRBJ2-3|.
CASRPYRGSQISTDTQYF
TGTGCCAGCAGACCATATAGGGGGAGCCAAATAAGCACAGATACGCAGTATTTT
>TRBV5-4|.|TRBJ2-7|.
CASSPDRSYEQYF
TGTGCCAGCAGCCCTGACAGGTCCTACGAGCAGTACTTC
>TRBV6-1|.|TRBJ2-5|.
CASRWWPQETQYF
TGTGCCAGCAGGTGGTGGCCACAAGAGACCCAGTACTTC
>TRBV5-4|few|TRBJ1-6|TRBD1
CASSRDSGINSPLHF
TGTGCCAGCAGCCGGGACAGCGGAATAAATTCACCCCTCCACTTT
>TRBV9|.|TRBJ1-3|.
CASSVGNSGNTIYF
TGTGCCAGCAGCGTTGGGAACTCTGGAAACACCATATATTTT
>TRBV5-4|few|TRBJ2-2|.
CASSPGTDHTGELFF
TGTGCCAGCAGCCCCGGGACGGACCACACCGGGGAGCTGTTTTTT
>TRBV20-1|.|TRBJ1-2|.
CSASSEGYTF
TGCAGTGCTAGTTCGGAGGGCTACACCTTC
>TRBV5-1|.|TRBJ1-5|TRBD1
CASSRPPSGQGGQPQHF
TGCGCCAGCAGCCGACCCCCGTCGGGACAGGGGGGTCAGCCCCAGCATTTT
>TRBV6-4|.|TRBJ1-2|.
CASSDSGYGYTF
TGTGCCAGCAGTGACTCTGGGTATGGCTACACCTTC
>TRBV18|.|TRBJ1-5|.
CASSPDSRLNQPQHF
TGTGCCAGCTCACCAGACAGCCGTCTGAATCAGCCCCAGCATTTT
>TRBV14|.|TRBJ2-5|TRBD1
CASSLTGQGEETQYF
TGTGCCAGCAGCCTAACCGGACAGGGTGAAGAGACCCAGTACTTC
>TRBV7-8|.|TRBJ2-1|TRBD1
CASSLARGQPYNEQFF
TGTGCCAGCAGCTTAGCCAGGGGGCAACCTTACAATGAGCAGTTCTTC
>TRBV13|.|TRBJ2-5|.
CASSLGTQETQYF
TGTGCCAGCAGCTTAGGCACCCAAGAGACCCAGTACTTC
>TRBV28|.|TRBJ1-1|.
CASSSHGGNSEAFF
TGTGCCAGCAGCAGTCACGGGGGAAACTCTGAAGCTTTCTTT
>TRBV29-1|.|TRBJ2-7|.
CSVGPGQGLMGEQYF
TGCAGCGTTGGTCCAGGCCAGGGGTTAATGGGCGAGCAGTACTTC
>TRBV18|once|TRBJ2-3|TRBD2
CASSPSGLATSTDTQYF
TGTGCCAGCTCACCTTCAGGACTAGCAACTAGCACAGATACGCAGTATTTT
>TRBV4-2|few|TRBJ1-1|.
CASSRRAENTEAFF
TGTGCCAGCAGCCGCAGGGCTGAGAACACTGAAGCTTTCTTT
>TRBV11-2|.|TRBJ1-4|.
CASSLWTESNEKLFF
TGTGCCAGCAGCCTATGGACAGAGTCAAATGAAAAACTGTTTTTT
>TRBV5-8|.|TRBJ2-3|.
CASSPPPDTQYF
TGTGCCAGCAGCCCTCCCCCAGATACGCAGTATTTT
>TRBV7-9|.|TRBJ2-2|TRBD1
CASRTGLSGELFF
TGTGCCAGCCGGACAGGGCTTTCCGGGGAGCTGTTTTTT
>TRBV10-2|.|TRBJ2-5|.
CASSDRGAQETQYF
TGCGCCAGCAGTGATCGAGGGGCTCAAGAGACCCAGTACTTC
>TRBV10-3|.|TRBJ2-1|TRBD2
CAISGTGGPYNEQFF
TGTGCCATCAGTGGGACGGGGGGGCCCTACAATGAGCAGTTCTTC
>TRBV14|.|TRBJ2-3|.
CASCTHLTDTQYF
TGTGCCAGCTGCACGCACCTCACAGATACGCAGTATTTT
>TRBV9|.|TRBJ2-5|.
CASSGGGLEETQYF
TGTGCCAGCAGCGGTGGTGGGTTGGAGGAGACCCAGTACTTC
>TRBV5-1|.|TRBJ2-7|TRBD2
CASSLGPREDGRSYEQYF
TGCGCCAGCAGCTTGGGGCCTCGGGAAGACGGGAGGAGTTACGAGCAGTACTTC
>TRBV10-3|.|TRBJ2-7|.
CAIKSRGSNIGGEQYF
TGTGCCATCAAGTCTAGAGGCTCAAATATAGGGGGCGAGCAGTACTTC